The sequence of this T cell receptor beta chain was determined in a study of blood T cell repertoires in COVID-19. The V gene's germline CDR1 is SGHRS and CDR2 YFSETQ. V lost 4 bases and J 4 bases, leaving 11 bases between the germline ends. The CDR3 has 14 residues. Measured with immunoSEQ multiplex PCR; TCRdb has only the in-frame clones, and not every one. The sample carries some 170,000 clones, approximately 80% recorded once. This rearrangement joins TRBV5-1 to TRBJ2-2; the D gene is possibly TRBD1 (6 bases). Sequencing was done on a sample of PBMCs or T cells enriched from blood (not recorded which). This receptor was identified in a middle-aged man who had recovered from COVID-19. In DNA form, the CDR3 reads TGCGCCAGCAGCCAGAACAGGGCCACCGGGGAGCTGTTTTTT. It is translated as CASSQNRATGELFF.